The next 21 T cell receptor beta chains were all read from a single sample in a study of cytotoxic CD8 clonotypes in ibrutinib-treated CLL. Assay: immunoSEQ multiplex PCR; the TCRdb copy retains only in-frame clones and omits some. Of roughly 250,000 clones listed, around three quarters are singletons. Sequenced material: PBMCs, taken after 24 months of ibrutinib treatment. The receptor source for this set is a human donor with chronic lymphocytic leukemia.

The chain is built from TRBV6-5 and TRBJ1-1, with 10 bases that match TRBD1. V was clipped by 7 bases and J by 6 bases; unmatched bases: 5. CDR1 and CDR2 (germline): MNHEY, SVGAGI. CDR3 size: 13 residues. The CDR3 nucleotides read TGTGCCAGCACACACGGGACAGGGGCTGAAGCTTTCTTT. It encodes CASTHGTGAEAFF.

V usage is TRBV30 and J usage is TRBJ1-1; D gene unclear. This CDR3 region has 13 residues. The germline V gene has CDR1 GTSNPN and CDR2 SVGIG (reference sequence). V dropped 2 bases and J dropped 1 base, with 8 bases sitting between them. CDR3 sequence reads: CAWSQAANTEAFF. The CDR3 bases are TGTGCCTGGAGTCAAGCAGCGAACACTGAAGCTTTCTTT.

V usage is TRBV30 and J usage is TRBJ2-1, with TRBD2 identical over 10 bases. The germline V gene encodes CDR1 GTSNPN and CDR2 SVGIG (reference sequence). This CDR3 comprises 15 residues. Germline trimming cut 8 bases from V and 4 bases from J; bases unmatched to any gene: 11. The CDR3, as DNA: TGTGCCAGAGATTCCGGGACTAGCGCATACAATGAGCAGTTCTTC. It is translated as CARDSGTSAYNEQFF.

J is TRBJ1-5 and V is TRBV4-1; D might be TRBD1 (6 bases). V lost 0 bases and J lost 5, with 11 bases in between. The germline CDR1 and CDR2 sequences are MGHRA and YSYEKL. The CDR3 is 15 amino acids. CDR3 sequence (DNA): TGCGCCAGCAGCCAAGACGGACAGCTAGATCAGCCCCAGCATTTT. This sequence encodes CASSQDGQLDQPQHF.

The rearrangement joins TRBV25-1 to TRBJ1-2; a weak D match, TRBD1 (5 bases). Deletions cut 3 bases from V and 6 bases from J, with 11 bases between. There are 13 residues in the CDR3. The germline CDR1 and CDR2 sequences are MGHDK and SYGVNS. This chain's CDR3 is CASSDISGNGYTF. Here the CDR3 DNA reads TGTGCCAGCAGTGATATTTCAGGGAATGGCTACACCTTC.

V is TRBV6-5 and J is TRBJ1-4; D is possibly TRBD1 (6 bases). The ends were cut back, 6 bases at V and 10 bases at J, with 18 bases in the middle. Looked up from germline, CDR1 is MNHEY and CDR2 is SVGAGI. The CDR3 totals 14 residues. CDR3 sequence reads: CASRNREVWGKLFF. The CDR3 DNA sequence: TGTGCCAGCAGAAACAGGGAGGTTTGGGGAAAACTGTTTTTT.

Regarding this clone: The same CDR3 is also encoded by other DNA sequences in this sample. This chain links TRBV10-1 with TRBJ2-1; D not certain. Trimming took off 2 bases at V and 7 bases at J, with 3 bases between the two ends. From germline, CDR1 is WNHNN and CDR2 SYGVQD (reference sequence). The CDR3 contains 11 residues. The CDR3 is CASSEGNEQFF. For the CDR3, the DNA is TGCGCCAGCAGTGAGGGGAATGAGCAGTTCTTC.

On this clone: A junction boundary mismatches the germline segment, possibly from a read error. CDR3 DNA: TGTGCCGGCAGCAGCGGGACAACGACCGAGCAGTACTTC. Translation: CAGSSGTTTEQYF. This chain joins TRBV7-9 and TRBJ2-7; D may be TRBD2 (7 bases). CDR1 is SEHNR, CDR2 FQNEAQ, per germline (reference sequence). The length of the CDR3 is 13 residues.

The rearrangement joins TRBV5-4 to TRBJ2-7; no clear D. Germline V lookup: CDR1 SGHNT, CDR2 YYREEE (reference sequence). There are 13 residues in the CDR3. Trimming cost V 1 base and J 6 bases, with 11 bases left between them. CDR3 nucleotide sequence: TGTGCCAGCAGCTTGACCTCAGCCAGCGAGCAGTACTTC. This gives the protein CASSLTSASEQYF. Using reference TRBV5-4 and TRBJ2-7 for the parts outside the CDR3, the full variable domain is ETGVTQSPTHLIKTRGQQVTLRCSSQSGHNTVSWYQQALGQGPQFIFQYYREEENGRGNFPPRFSGLQFPNYSSELNVNALELDDSALYLCASSLTSASEQYFGPGTRLTVT.

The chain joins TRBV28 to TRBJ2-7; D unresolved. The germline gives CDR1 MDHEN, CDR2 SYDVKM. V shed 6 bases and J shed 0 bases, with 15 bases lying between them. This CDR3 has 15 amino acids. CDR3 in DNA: TGTGCCAGCAGCTCTTCGCGCGCCAGCTCCTACGAGCAGTACTTC. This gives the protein CASSSSRASSYEQYF. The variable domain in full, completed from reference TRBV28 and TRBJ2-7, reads DVKVTQSSRYLVKRTGEKVFLECVQDMDHENMFWYRQDPGLGLRLIYFSYDVKMKEKGDIPEGYSVSREKKERFSLILESASTNQTSMYLCASSSSRASSYEQYFGPGTRLTVT.

CDR3 nucleotides: TGCAGCTTAAGACTAGCTGGGGGCACAGATACGCAGTATTTT. It yields the protein CSLRLAGGTDTQYF. The V gene is TRBV29-1, the J gene TRBJ2-3; TRBD2 matches at 7 bases. The CDR3 sequence is 14 residues long. Germline loops: CDR1 SQVTM, CDR2 ANQGSEA. V trimming: 8 bases; J trimming: 1 base; junction bases outside the gene matches: 9.

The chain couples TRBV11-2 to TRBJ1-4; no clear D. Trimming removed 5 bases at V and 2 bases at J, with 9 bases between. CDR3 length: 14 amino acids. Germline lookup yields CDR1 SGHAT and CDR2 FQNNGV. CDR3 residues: CASSPTTTNEKLFF. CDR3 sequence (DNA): TGTGCCAGCAGCCCTACAACTACTAATGAAAAACTGTTTTTT.

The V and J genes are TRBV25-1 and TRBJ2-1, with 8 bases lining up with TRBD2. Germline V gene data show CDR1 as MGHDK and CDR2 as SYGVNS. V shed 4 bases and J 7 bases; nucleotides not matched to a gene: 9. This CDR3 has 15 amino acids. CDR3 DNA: TGTGCCAGCAGTGGGGTCCTAGCGGGTATGAATGAGCAGTTCTTC. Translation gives CASSGVLAGMNEQFF.

In DNA, the CDR3 is TGTGCCAGCAGTTACGATCTAGCGACCTACGAGCAGTACTTC. Translation gives CASSYDLATYEQYF. The V and J genes are TRBV6-5 and TRBJ2-7, with a tentative D call TRBD2 (6 bases). CDR1 is MNHEY, CDR2 SVGAGI, per germline. V was shortened by 2 bases and J by 2 bases, with 10 bases between the two germline ends. This CDR3 is 14 amino acids long.

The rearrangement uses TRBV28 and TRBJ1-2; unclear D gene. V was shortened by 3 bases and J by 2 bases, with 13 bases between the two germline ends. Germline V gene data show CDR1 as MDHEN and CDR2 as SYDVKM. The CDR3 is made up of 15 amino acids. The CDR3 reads CASSLETPPNYGYTF. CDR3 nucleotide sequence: TGTGCCAGCAGTTTGGAAACCCCTCCCAACTATGGCTACACCTTC.

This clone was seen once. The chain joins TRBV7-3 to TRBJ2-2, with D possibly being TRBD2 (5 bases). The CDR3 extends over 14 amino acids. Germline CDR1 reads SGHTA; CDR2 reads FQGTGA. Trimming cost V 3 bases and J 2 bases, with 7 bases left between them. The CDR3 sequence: CASSFDYNTGELFF. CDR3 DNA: TGTGCCAGCAGCTTTGACTACAACACCGGGGAGCTGTTTTTT.

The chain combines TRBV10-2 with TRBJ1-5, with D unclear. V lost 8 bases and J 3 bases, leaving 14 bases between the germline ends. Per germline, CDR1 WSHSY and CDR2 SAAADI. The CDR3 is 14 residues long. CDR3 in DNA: TGCGCCAGCGGAACGACCGCCTACAATCAGCCCCAGCATTTT. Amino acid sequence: CASGTTAYNQPQHF.

The CDR3 protein is CASSYGTSGTYEQYF. CDR3 in DNA: TGTGCCAGCAGTTATGGGACTAGCGGGACCTACGAGCAGTACTTC. The J gene is TRBJ2-7, the V gene TRBV28, with 13 bases that match TRBD2. The CDR3 is 15 amino acids. Germline values: CDR1 MDHEN, CDR2 SYDVKM. J lost 2 bases, V lost 4 bases, and 2 bases had no gene match.

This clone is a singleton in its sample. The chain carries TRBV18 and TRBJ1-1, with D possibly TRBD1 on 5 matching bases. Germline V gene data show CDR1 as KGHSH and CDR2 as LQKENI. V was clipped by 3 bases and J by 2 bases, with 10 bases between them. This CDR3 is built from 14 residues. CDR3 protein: CASSPGHRNTEAFF. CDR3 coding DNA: TGTGCCAGCTCACCGGGGCATCGAAACACTGAAGCTTTCTTT.

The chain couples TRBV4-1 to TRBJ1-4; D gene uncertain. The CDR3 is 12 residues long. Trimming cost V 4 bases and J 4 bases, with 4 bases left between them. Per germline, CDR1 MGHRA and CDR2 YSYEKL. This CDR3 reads CASSRDNEKLFF. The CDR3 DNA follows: TGCGCCAGCAGCCGCGATAATGAAAAACTGTTTTTT.

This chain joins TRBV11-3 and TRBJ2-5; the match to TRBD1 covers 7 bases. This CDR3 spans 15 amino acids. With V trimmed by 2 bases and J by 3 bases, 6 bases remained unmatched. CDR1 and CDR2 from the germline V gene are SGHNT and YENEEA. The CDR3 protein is CASSLRAGGKETQYF. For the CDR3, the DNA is TGTGCCAGCAGCTTACGGGCAGGGGGAAAAGAGACCCAGTACTTC.